This T cell receptor beta chain derives from a study of PD-1 blockade in mismatch repair-deficient tumors (dated by TCRdb to 2017 to 2019). Concerning the study at large: Between September 2013 and September 2016, the trial enrolled some 91 consecutive patients with approximately eleven mismatch repair-deficient cancer types, every one of whom had been previously treated and was progressing. Tumor-associated T cell clones were tracked in the peripheral blood of patients responding to PD-1 blockade by deep sequencing of TCR CDR3 regions. Summary of the overall study and its limitations: Clones residing in the tumor, which were often undetectable in blood before treatment, expanded quickly after pembrolizumab and then contracted, generally before radiologic responses.

Library method: the immunoSEQ multiplex PCR assay. The table comes from immuneACCESS by way of TCRdb, which keeps in-frame sequences with V and J called. Part of the clones is missing from these tables; in studies checked, under half for an unresolved V gene and the rest for unknown reasons. The sample table contains about 84,000 clones; only one count was recorded for over 75% of them. Of the sample, roughly 2.6% is held by the ten largest clones. Counted from cysteine to phenylalanine, this CDR3 has 15 amino acids. The sequence is cut down to CDR3 DNA, 45 bases in frame from base 1. Deletion took 2 bases off V and 1 base off J, with a span of 9 bases between the germline ends. The germline V gene (reference sequence) yields LNHDA for CDR1 and SQIVND for CDR2. Explained via the paper, the time point label denotes: peripheral blood 12 weeks after first pembrolizumab dose. For every enrolled patient, mismatch repair deficiency was confirmed by either polymerase chain reaction or immunohistochemistry. TCR sequencing was performed for a few patients who responded to pembrolizumab therapy. The phase II trial prospectively tested pembrolizumab PD-1 blockade in advanced mismatch repair-deficient cancers regardless of tissue of origin. Serial peripheral blood T cell samples were collected before and at multiple times after starting PD-1 blockade. Blood sampling times were expressed in weeks after the first pembrolizumab dose.

This clone was detected once. Its antigen is unknown. One base away there is no much larger clone; base qualities are not given. The source was peripheral blood, collected 12 weeks after starting pembrolizumab. The receptor was derived from an adult with mismatch repair-deficient cancer. This sequence uses TRBV19 and TRBJ1-5; possibly the D gene is TRBD1, per 5 matching bases. The CDR3 corresponds to CASSITGTSNQPQHF. The DNA sequence follows: TGTGCCAGTAGTATAACCGGGACGAGCAATCAGCCCCAGCATTTT. With all but the CDR3 taken from the reference TRBV19 and TRBJ1-5 genes, the full variable domain is: DGGITQSPKYLFRKEGQNVTLSCEQNLNHDAMYWYRQDPGQGLRLIYYSQIVNDFQKGDIAEGYSVSREKKESFPLTVTSAQKNPTAFYLCASSITGTSNQPQHFGDGTRLSIL.